The 29 T cell receptor beta chains listed next were all sequenced from one sample in a study of CXCR3-negative and CXCR3-positive naive CD8 T cells. cDNA libraries for TRB were generated by 5' RACE incorporating UMI labels. TCRdb re-called the 5' RACE reads; every CDR3 protein appears as one record, without DNA. This sample's table has 90,000 to 100,000 distinct CDR3 sequences. Sample: naive CXCR3- CD8+ T cells from blood. Noted subset: CD45RO-CCR7+CD27+CD95- naive CD8+ T cells lacking CXCR3 (TNR3-). The receptor set was obtained from a human donor in good health. Some clones in this sample may be carry-over from other donors' samples.

The V and J genes are TRBV7-9 and TRBJ1-4. Germline CDR1 reads SEHNR; CDR2 reads FQNEAQ (reference sequence). This CDR3 is 13 amino acids long. The CDR3 here is CASSRPRGRELFF.

The chain is built from TRBV7-9 and TRBJ2-5; TCRdb calls TRBD1, which cannot be checked without DNA. Germline CDR1 is SEHNR and CDR2 is FQNEAQ (reference sequence). The length of the CDR3 is 13 residues. CDR3 sequence reads: CASSFPGAETQYF.

This sequence joins TRBV5-1 and TRBJ2-3; TCRdb outputs TRBD2, but without DNA this stays unchecked. This CDR3 has 15 amino acids. In germline, CDR1 is SGHRS, CDR2 YFSETQ. The CDR3 sequence is CASRSTSGRMDTQYF.

V gene TRBV29-1 combines with J gene TRBJ2-1; the TCRdb D gene call, TRBD1, has no DNA to confirm it. Germline values: CDR1 SQVTM, CDR2 ANQGSEA. This CDR3 region has 13 residues. CDR3 region: CSYQDREDNEQFF.

This clonotype is identified as medium-sized from frequency. The V and J genes are TRBV4-3 and TRBJ2-2. The CDR3 length is 14 residues. Germline CDR1 LGHNA, CDR2 YSLEER. The CDR3 loop is CASSQGMYTGELFF.

This rearrangement joins TRBV6-6 to TRBJ2-7. This CDR3 comprises 14 residues. The germline CDR1 and CDR2 sequences are MNHNY and SVGAGI (reference sequence). The CDR3 region is CASSQPLGSYEQYF.

V and J are TRBV29-1 and TRBJ1-2; TCRdb names TRBD1, which stays unverified in the absence of DNA. There are 14 residues in the CDR3. Germline CDR1 SQVTM, CDR2 ANQGSEA. The CDR3: CSVELPGTNYGYTF.

The chain combines TRBV9 with TRBJ2-2. The germline gives CDR1 SGDLS, CDR2 YYNGEE. The CDR3 loop spans 15 amino acids. The CDR3 is CASSVDSLGAGELFF.

The J gene is TRBJ1-2, the V gene TRBV29-1. The CDR3 runs to 13 residues. Germline-derived CDR1 and CDR2 are SQVTM and ANQGSEA. CDR3 residues: CSAFPGEGSGYTF.

The chain combines TRBV21-1 with TRBJ1-2; TCRdb returns TRBD1, unconfirmable since there is no DNA. TRBV21-1 is deemed a pseudogene. The CDR3 extends over 17 amino acids. CDR3 region: CASSKEKGPPRRYGYTF.

The chain links TRBV6-2 or TRBV6-3 to TRBJ2-3; TCRdb names TRBD1, which stays unverified in the absence of DNA. The germline CDR1 and CDR2 sequences are MNHEY and SVGEGT. The CDR3 runs 15 residues. CDR3 region: CASSYRQGRTDTQYF.

V gene TRBV3-1 combines with J gene TRBJ2-1. The CDR3 totals 14 residues. The germline CDR1 and CDR2 sequences are LGHDT and YNNKEL (reference sequence). The CDR3: CASSQDSGQAEQFF.

This sequence joins TRBV9 and TRBJ2-7. Germline V gene data show CDR1 as SGDLS and CDR2 as YYNGEE. CDR3 length: 14 amino acids. The CDR3: CASSVQGSSYEQYF.

The chain combines TRBV4-3 with TRBJ2-7. The CDR3 totals 13 residues. The germline V gene has CDR1 LGHNA and CDR2 YSLEER. The CDR3 spells CASSQERTNEQYF.

The chain joins TRBV5-1 to TRBJ2-3; there is no DNA to check the TCRdb D call of TRBD2. This CDR3 has 15 residues. The V gene's germline CDR1 is SGHRS and CDR2 YFSETQ. The chain's CDR3 is CASSPSGFSTDTQYF.

This chain links TRBV15 with TRBJ2-6; TCRdb picks TRBD1, but there is no DNA to check that call. CDR1 is LNHNV and CDR2 is YYDKDF in the germline V gene (reference sequence). The CDR3 totals 13 residues. Here the CDR3 reads CATSPGAANVLTF. Variable domain in full (rest from reference TRBV15 and TRBJ2-6): DAMVIQNPRYQVTQFGKPVTLSCSQTLNHNVMYWYQQKSSQAPKLLFHYYDKDFNNEADTPDNFQSRRPNTSFCFLDIRSPGLGDTAMYLCATSPGAANVLTFGAGSRLTVL.

The CDR3 reads CSVEEYGDRISGANVLTF. The chain employs TRBV29-1 and TRBJ2-6; TCRdb names TRBD1, which stays unverified in the absence of DNA. Germline V gene sequence: CDR1 SQVTM, CDR2 ANQGSEA. CDR3 length: 18 residues.

This sequence joins TRBV13 and TRBJ2-5; the TCRdb D gene call, TRBD1, has no DNA to confirm it. This CDR3 is built from 16 residues. Germline V gene sequence: CDR1 PRHDT, CDR2 FYEKMQ (reference sequence). CDR3 region: CASSDRATSPGETQYF.

This chain joins TRBV27 and TRBJ2-1; without DNA, the TCRdb call of TRBD2 cannot be checked. The CDR3 totals 17 residues. CDR1 is MNHEY and CDR2 is SMNVEV in the germline V gene (reference sequence). The CDR3 spells CASRGLAGGPSYNEQFF.

V gene TRBV29-1 combines with J gene TRBJ2-7; the D call of TRBD1 rests on TCRdb alone, since no DNA is present to check it. Looked up from germline, CDR1 is SQVTM and CDR2 is ANQGSEA. This CDR3 has 13 residues. The CDR3 protein is CSVVGGSVYEQYF.

V gene TRBV3-1 combines with J gene TRBJ2-3; TCRdb's assignment of TRBD2 cannot be checked, as there is no DNA. The CDR3 contains 16 residues. Looked up from germline, CDR1 is LGHDT and CDR2 is YNNKEL (reference sequence). CDR3 sequence: CASSQARAFGTDTQYF.

V usage is TRBV7-6 and J usage is TRBJ2-5; TCRdb picks TRBD2, but there is no DNA to check that call. This CDR3 has 16 residues. Germline values: CDR1 SGHVS, CDR2 FNYEAQ. The CDR3 sequence is CASSLAAGDLGETQYF.

The chain joins TRBV20-1 to TRBJ2-2. This CDR3 has 13 amino acids. The germline V gene encodes CDR1 DFQATT and CDR2 SNEGSKA (reference sequence). CDR3 in amino acids: CSASGSNTGELFF.

V gene TRBV7-2 combines with J gene TRBJ1-2; TCRdb proposes TRBD1, but this gene call is untestable without DNA. Germline V CDR1 and CDR2: SGHTA, FQGNSA. The CDR3 covers 14 residues. CDR3 loop: CASSPTGGAGGYTF.

The chain couples TRBV7-8 to TRBJ2-1; TCRdb lists TRBD1, though no DNA is available to test this call. The CDR3 consists of 11 residues. Looked up from germline, CDR1 is SGHVS and CDR2 is FQNEAQ. CDR3 in amino acids: CASSRGPEQFF.

The genes are TRBV20-1 and TRBJ1-2; the D call of TRBD1 rests on TCRdb alone, since no DNA is present to check it. Germline CDR1 and CDR2: DFQATT and SNEGSKA (reference sequence). This CDR3 is built from 13 residues. CDR3 residues: CSARDRENYGYTF.

The chain recombines TRBV7-9 with TRBJ1-1. Germline-derived CDR1 and CDR2 are SEHNR and FQNEAQ (reference sequence). This CDR3 has 15 amino acids. CDR3 residues: CASSSAQMMNTEAFF.

This CDR3 is CSVELGATSGGPYEQYF. The V and J genes are TRBV29-1 and TRBJ2-7; TCRdb's D call of TRBD2 is untestable without DNA. CDR3 length equals 17 residues. Germline-derived CDR1 and CDR2 are SQVTM and ANQGSEA.

V gene TRBV29-1 combines with J gene TRBJ2-2; absent DNA, TCRdb's TRBD1 call cannot be checked. The CDR3 contains 15 residues. The germline CDR1 and CDR2 sequences are SQVTM and ANQGSEA. The CDR3: CSVIRTGTNTGELFF.